This record looks at one TCR beta chain sequence and its context. Its matching antigen is unknown. The time point denotes: blood from clinic visit 5 months post-surgery; TSC patient then seizure free. Only cases whose brain tissue showed the highest T cell transcript signatures were sequenced. At least one anti-epileptic drug was given before surgery. The assay was immunoSEQ multiplex PCR, and TCRdb's table has in-frame clones only and misses some. The sample yields hundreds of thousands of clones, about 93% seen once. Germline CDR1 reads SGHVS; CDR2 reads FQNEAQ. V trimming: 5 bases; J trimming: 4 bases; junction bases outside the gene matches: 19. This CDR3 comprises 21 residues. This entry belongs to a study of brain T cells in children with intractable seizures. General study findings and limits: Patients' HCMV serostatus was unknown; virus specificity rests on CDR3 similarity alone. Clones missing pre-surgery may reflect undersampling of that blood sample.

V and J are TRBV7-8 and TRBJ2-1, with 14 bases that match TRBD2. The input for sequencing was peripheral blood, taken about 5 months after surgery. This TCR derives from a boy less than two years old with tuberous sclerosis and intractable seizures. The CDR3 reads CASSKWTSGGPEGFLYNEQFF. CDR3 nucleotide sequence: TGTGCCAGCAGCAAATGGACTAGCGGGGGGCCCGAGGGATTTTTATACAATGAGCAGTTCTTC.